A selection of T cell receptor beta chains follows, all from one sample in a study of shared clonotypes between healthy human individuals. The assay was immunoSEQ multiplex PCR, and TCRdb's table has in-frame clones only and misses some. The data contain more than 2 million clones, over 85% of them singletons. Sequenced input: naive CD8+ T cells from PBMCs. These receptors all stem from a man aged 18 to 30 in good health. Some clones in this sample may be carry-over from other donors' samples. Both conserved end residues are part of each CDR3. D genes are given only for firm matches. Size is omitted from some rows. Given values are once, few, many or a class for expanded clones.

>TRBV9|TRBJ2-3|-|-
CASSVMTDTDTQYF
TGTGCCAGCAGCGTAATGACAGACACAGATACGCAGTATTTT
>TRBV27|TRBJ2-3|-|-
CASTSRLGGVSTDTQYF
TGTGCCAGCACCTCGCGGTTGGGTGGGGTAAGCACAGATACGCAGTATTTT
>TRBV7-9|TRBJ1-5|once|-
CASSYGSEPQHF
TGTGCCAGCAGTTACGGGTCCGAGCCCCAGCATTTT
>TRBV30|TRBJ2-7|-|TRBD2
CAWSEGTSGSYEQYF
TGTGCCTGGAGCGAGGGGACTAGCGGATCCTACGAGCAGTACTTC
>TRBV27|TRBJ2-7|-|TRBD2
CASSFAGAGYEQYF
TGTGCCAGCAGTTTCGCGGGAGCGGGTTACGAGCAGTACTTC
>TRBV27|TRBJ2-2|-|-
CASSLAGAYSGELFF
TGTGCCAGCAGTTTAGCGGGGGCTTATTCCGGGGAGCTGTTTTTT
>TRBV11-2|TRBJ1-2|once|-
CASSPDPSWGYGYTF
TGTGCCAGCAGCCCCGACCCATCCTGGGGCTATGGCTACACCTTC
>TRBV6-5|TRBJ1-1|-|-
CASSAGTEAFF
TGTGCCAGCAGTGCGGGCACTGAAGCTTTCTTT
>TRBV29-1|TRBJ2-7|-|TRBD2
CSVEGGSWTRNSYEQYF
TGCAGCGTTGAGGGGGGGTCGTGGACAAGGAATTCCTACGAGCAGTACTTC
>TRBV30|TRBJ1-1|once|TRBD1
CAWGPRDSLTEAFF
TGTGCCTGGGGGCCGCGGGACAGCCTAACTGAAGCTTTCTTT
>TRBV28|TRBJ1-6|-|TRBD1
CASTPTGTDSPLHF
TGTGCCAGCACCCCGACAGGGACGGATTCACCCCTCCACTTT
>TRBV25-1|TRBJ2-2|-|-
CASSVVTGELFF
TGTGCCAGCAGTGTTGTAACCGGGGAGCTGTTTTTT
>TRBV11-2|TRBJ1-5|-|-
CASSESPQMYSNQPQHF
TGTGCCAGCAGCGAATCCCCACAAATGTATAGCAATCAGCCCCAGCATTTT
>TRBV2|TRBJ1-3|-|TRBD1
CASVLQGAGNTIYF
TGTGCCAGCGTTCTCCAGGGGGCTGGAAACACCATATATTTT
>TRBV28|TRBJ2-1|-|-
CASTDGTSTYNEQFF
TGTGCCAGCACCGACGGGACAAGTACCTACAATGAGCAGTTCTTC
>TRBV25-1|TRBJ1-1|-|-
CASSAGPFTEAFF
TGTGCCAGCAGTGCCGGTCCCTTCACTGAAGCTTTCTTT
>TRBV28|TRBJ1-5|-|-
CASSGARRGSQYSNQPQHF
TGTGCCAGCAGTGGGGCCCGTCGGGGTTCCCAATATAGCAATCAGCCCCAGCATTTT
>TRBV27|TRBJ2-7|-|-
CASSLTANSYEQYF
TGTGCCAGCAGTTTGACAGCAAACTCCTACGAGCAGTACTTC
>TRBV13|TRBJ2-5|-|-
CASSLFSMVETQYF
TGTGCCAGCAGCTTATTTTCCATGGTCGAGACCCAGTACTTC
>TRBV6-5|TRBJ2-1|-|-
CASSKGLFSQGQFF
TGTGCCAGCAGTAAAGGACTATTCTCCCAGGGGCAGTTCTTC
>TRBV19|TRBJ1-3|-|-
CASSLGRGNTIYF
TGTGCCAGTAGTCTGGGACGCGGAAACACCATATATTTT
>TRBV7-2|TRBJ2-5|-|TRBD1
CASGNLDRANPGTQYF
TGTGCCAGCGGCAACCTGGACAGGGCAAACCCGGGGACCCAGTACTTC
>TRBV18|TRBJ2-1|-|-
CASSPSLVNEQFF
TGTGCCAGCTCACCATCTCTAGTCAATGAGCAGTTCTTC
>TRBV7-9|TRBJ2-3|-|-
CASSSRDSVTDTQYF
TGTGCCAGCAGCTCAAGGGACTCAGTCACAGATACGCAGTATTTT
>TRBV7-2|TRBJ2-6|-|-
CASSFFDSSSGANVLTF
TGTGCCAGCAGCTTTTTCGACAGCTCCTCTGGGGCCAACGTCCTGACTTTC
>TRBV7-9|TRBJ2-1|once|TRBD2
CASSLTETSGIIYNEQFF
TGTGCCAGCAGCCTAACCGAGACTAGCGGGATAATCTACAATGAGCAGTTCTTC
>TRBV5-5|TRBJ2-7|-|-
CASSPWRGSVNEQYF
TGTGCCAGCAGTCCCTGGAGGGGGTCCGTCAACGAGCAGTACTTC